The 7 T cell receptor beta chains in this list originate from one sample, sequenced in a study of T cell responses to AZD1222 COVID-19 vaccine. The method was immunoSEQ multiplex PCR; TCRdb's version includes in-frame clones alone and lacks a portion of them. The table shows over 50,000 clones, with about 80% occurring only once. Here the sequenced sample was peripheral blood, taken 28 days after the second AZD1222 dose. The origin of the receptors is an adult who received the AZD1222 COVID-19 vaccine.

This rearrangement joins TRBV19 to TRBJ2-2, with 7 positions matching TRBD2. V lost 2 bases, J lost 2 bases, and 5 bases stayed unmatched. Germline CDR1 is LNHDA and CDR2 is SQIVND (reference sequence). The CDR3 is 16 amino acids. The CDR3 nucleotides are TGTGCCAGTAGTATACGAACTAGCGCCAACACCGGGGAGCTGTTTTTT. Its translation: CASSIRTSANTGELFF.

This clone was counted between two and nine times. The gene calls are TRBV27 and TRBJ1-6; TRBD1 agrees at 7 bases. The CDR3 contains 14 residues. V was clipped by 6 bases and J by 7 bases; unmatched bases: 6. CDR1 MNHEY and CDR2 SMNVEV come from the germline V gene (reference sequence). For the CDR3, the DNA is TGTGCCAGCAGCTTGGGACAGACGAATTCACCCCTCCACTTT. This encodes CASSLGQTNSPLHF.

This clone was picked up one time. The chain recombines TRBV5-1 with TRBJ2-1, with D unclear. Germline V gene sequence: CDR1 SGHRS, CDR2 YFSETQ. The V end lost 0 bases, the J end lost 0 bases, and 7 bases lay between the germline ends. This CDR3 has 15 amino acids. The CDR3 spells CASSLAVGSYNEQFF. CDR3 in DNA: TGCGCCAGCAGCTTGGCTGTCGGCTCCTACAATGAGCAGTTCTTC. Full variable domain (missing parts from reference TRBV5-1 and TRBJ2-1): KAGVTQTPRYLIKTRGQQVTLSCSPISGHRSVSWYQQTPGQGLQFLFEYFSETQRNKGNFPGRFSGRQFSNSRSEMNVSTLELGDSALYLCASSLAVGSYNEQFFGPGTRLTVL.

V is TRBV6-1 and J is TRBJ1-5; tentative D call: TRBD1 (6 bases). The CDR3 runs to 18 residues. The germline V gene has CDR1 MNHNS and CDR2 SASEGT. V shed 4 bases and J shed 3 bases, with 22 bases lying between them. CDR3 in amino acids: CASSVTRGGSLSNQPQHF. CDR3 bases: TGTGCCAGCAGTGTAACCCGAGGGGGAAGTCTTTCCAATCAGCCCCAGCATTTT.

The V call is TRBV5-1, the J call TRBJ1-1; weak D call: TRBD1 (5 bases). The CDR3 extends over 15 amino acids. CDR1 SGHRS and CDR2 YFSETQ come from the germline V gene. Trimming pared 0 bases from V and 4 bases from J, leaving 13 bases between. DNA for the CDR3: TGCGCCAGCAGCTTGGCGGGCCAGGGTGGCACTGAAGCTTTCTTT. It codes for CASSLAGQGGTEAFF.

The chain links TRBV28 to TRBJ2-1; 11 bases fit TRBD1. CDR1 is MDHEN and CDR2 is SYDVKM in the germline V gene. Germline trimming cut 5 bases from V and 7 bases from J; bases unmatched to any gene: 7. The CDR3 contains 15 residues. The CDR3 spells CASSRGQGAGNEQFF. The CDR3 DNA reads TGTGCCAGCAGTCGTGGACAGGGGGCAGGAAATGAGCAGTTCTTC.

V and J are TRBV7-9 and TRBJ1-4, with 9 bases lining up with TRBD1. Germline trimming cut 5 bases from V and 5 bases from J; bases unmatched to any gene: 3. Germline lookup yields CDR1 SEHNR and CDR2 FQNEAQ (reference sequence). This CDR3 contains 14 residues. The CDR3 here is CASSRTGENEKLFF. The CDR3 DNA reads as TGTGCCAGCAGCAGGACAGGGGAAAATGAAAAACTGTTTTTT.